This T cell receptor (beta chain) derives from a study of early T cells in non-severe SARS-CoV-2 infection. Whole-study context: Unsorted whole blood bulk RNA was sequenced, with unpaired chains.

This CDR3 region has 14 residues. Per germline, CDR1 SGDLS and CDR2 YYNGEE. Germline trimming cut 4 bases from V and 7 bases from J; bases unmatched to any gene: 7. At least ten counts were recorded for this clonotype. One entry per CDR3 protein results from TCRdb running MiXCR on the 5' RACE reads. The profile shows roughly 80,000 distinct CDR3 sequences, about 9.6% of them singletons. This receptor was obtained from an adult who was a healthcare worker with PCR-confirmed SARS-CoV-2 infection or an uninfected control (not recorded which). This chain joins TRBV9 and TRBJ2-2, with 7 bases lining up with TRBD1. Sequenced material: whole blood. DNA for the CDR3: TGTGCCAGCAGCCAAAGGGGGCGGAGCGGGGAGCTGTTTTTT. It yields the protein CASSQRGRSGELFF.